Each of the 22 T cell receptor beta chains below was sequenced from the same sample in a study of blood T cells in healthy people across ages. With a J-beta primer mix and a sample-barcoded 5' primer, a second PCR ran about 7 to 11 cycles. TCRdb re-analysed the 5' RACE reads in MiXCR, keeping a single row per CDR3 protein. There are under 1,000,000 distinct CDR3 sequences in the sample; about 36% occur only once, and approximately 13% lies in the top ten. Sequencing was done on a sample of blood. These receptors came from a man younger than 35 in good health.

This clonotype was recorded a few times. The DNA of the CDR3 is TGCAGCGCCAAGGGTTTGGCAGGGGCTAATGAAAAACTGTTTTTT. This gives the protein CSAKGLAGANEKLFF. The J gene is TRBJ1-4, the V gene TRBV29-1; possibly TRBD1 for D (6 bases). CDR3 length: 15 amino acids. V was clipped by 7 bases and J by 3 bases, with 18 bases between them. The germline CDR1 and CDR2 sequences are SQVTM and ANQGSEA.

The chain links TRBV6-6 to TRBJ2-4; 7 positions agree with TRBD1. The J call is in doubt because the DNA end fits TRBJ2-5 better. CDR1 and CDR2 (germline): MNHNY, SVGAGI (reference sequence). This CDR3 comprises 15 residues. The DNA for the CDR3 is TGTGCCAGCAGTTATCCAGGACAGGCAAAAGAGACCCAGTACTTC. It encodes CASSYPGQAKETQYF.

A remark on this clonotype: A read error may be the cause here, since a much bigger clone is one base away. This chain connects TRBV27 to TRBJ2-5, with 11 bases matching TRBD1. The germline CDR1 and CDR2 sequences are MNHEY and SMNVEV (reference sequence). This CDR3 has 16 amino acids. The CDR3 bases are TGTGCCAGCAGTCCAAGGGACAGGGGGATAATCGAGACCCGGTACTTC. Its translation: CASSPRDRGIIETRYF.

This clonotype was counted between two and nine times. This chain joins TRBV3-1 and TRBJ2-7; 7 nucleotides align to TRBD1. The CDR3 is 14 residues long. Unmatched junction bases numbered 6, after V lost 1 base and J lost 6 bases. Germline assignment: CDR1 LGHDT and CDR2 YNNKEL (reference sequence). The CDR3 here is CASSQVRGRAEQYF. The CDR3 bases are TGTGCCAGCAGCCAAGTTAGGGGGCGCGCCGAGCAGTACTTC.

This chain connects TRBV7-3 to TRBJ2-2; 10 positions agree with TRBD2. The CDR3 is 16 residues long. Germline CDR1 and CDR2: SGHTA and FQGTGA. V was pared by 0 bases and J by 4 bases, with 2 bases of the junction left unmatched. The DNA of the CDR3 is TGTGCCAGCAGCTTAACGAGGACTAGCGGCACCGGGGAGCTGTTTTTT. Protein sequence: CASSLTRTSGTGELFF.

This clonotype has at least ten counts. The chain recombines TRBV7-2 with TRBJ2-3; 9 bases line up with TRBD2. Unmatched junction bases numbered 9, after V lost 11 bases and J lost 0 bases. CDR1 and CDR2 (germline): SGHTA, FQGNSA. The CDR3 runs to 15 residues. CDR3 nucleotide sequence: TGTGCCGGCCAGAGTCTAGCGGGGAGCACAGATACGCAGTATTTT. Its protein is CAGQSLAGSTDTQYF.

About this clonotype itself: It may be a read error: a sequence one base away is much more abundant. The CDR3 loop is CVSSQGQNYGYTF. The CDR3 nucleotides are TGTGTCAGCAGCCAAGGACAGAACTATGGCTACACCTTC. The V gene is TRBV4-2, the J gene TRBJ1-2, with D maybe TRBD1 (6 bases). Looked up from germline, CDR1 is LGHNA and CDR2 is YNFKEQ. This CDR3 comprises 13 residues.

This clonotype was seen more than once but under ten times. This chain connects TRBV4-2 to TRBJ2-7; possible D gene TRBD2, 5 bases. Trimming removed 7 bases at V and 3 bases at J, with 16 bases between. Germline values: CDR1 LGHNA, CDR2 YNFKEQ. This CDR3 region has 14 residues. The CDR3 region has the DNA TGTGCCAGCAAGCCGCTTGGGAGCTGCTACGAGCAGTACTTC. Translated: CASKPLGSCYEQYF.

This chain connects TRBV12-3 or TRBV12-4 to TRBJ1-6, with TRBD1 as a possible D gene (5 bases). Trimming pared 2 bases from V and 8 bases from J, leaving 10 bases between. The CDR3 runs 14 residues. Here the CDR3 DNA reads TGTGCCAGCAGTTTAAGGGACGGTTATTCACCCCTCCACTTT. Its translation: CASSLRDGYSPLHF.

This clonotype was picked up a small number of times. The chain uses TRBV5-1 and TRBJ2-3; tentatively, D is TRBD2 (5 bases). Germline assignment: CDR1 SGHRS and CDR2 YFSETQ. The CDR3 contains 13 residues. The V gene lost 1 base and the J gene lost 5 bases, with 8 bases spanning the gap. CDR3 residues: CASSLRRGDTQYF. The CDR3 DNA follows: TGCGCCAGCAGCTTGCGCCGGGGAGATACGCAGTATTTT.

Comment on this clonotype: This could be a read error, since a much larger clone is one nucleotide away. The chain combines TRBV12-3 or TRBV12-4 with TRBJ2-3; 7 positions match TRBD1. The length of the CDR3 is 14 residues. CDR3 sequence reads: CASSLRDSTDTRYF. DNA for the CDR3: TGTGCCAGCAGTTTAAGGGACAGCACAGATACGCGGTATTTT.

The chain uses TRBV6-2 or TRBV6-3 and TRBJ2-1; 8 bases fit TRBD1. Germline V lookup: CDR1 MNHEY, CDR2 SVGEGT. This CDR3 has 17 residues. Losses at the gene ends were 2 bases for V and 0 bases for J; bases not matched to a gene: 6. The CDR3 spells CASSYVQGGDSYNEQFF. In DNA, the CDR3 is TGTGCCAGCAGTTACGTACAGGGGGGAGACTCCTACAATGAGCAGTTCTTC.

For this clonotype: This may be a read error: a much more frequent sequence differs by one nucleotide. The chain links TRBV10-3 to TRBJ1-2, with no clear D. The CDR3 covers 14 residues. V was clipped by 0 bases and J by 8 bases, with 13 bases between them. Per germline, CDR1 ENHRY and CDR2 SYGVKD. CDR3: CAISESVATAGYTF. The CDR3 DNA sequence: TGTGCCATCAGTGAGTCGGTCGCCACGGCAGGCTACACCTTC.

On this clonotype: A read error may explain this, as a much larger clone is one base away. The chain joins TRBV21-1 to TRBJ2-3; the DNA was not compared with TRBD1, the D call given in the table. TRBV21-1 is deemed a pseudogene. The CDR3 consists of 20 residues. The CDR3 here is CASNSRPGTGGAGTTDTQYF. CDR3 sequence (DNA): TGTGCCAGCAACTCTCGCCCCGGGACAGGGGGCGCCGGTACGACAGATACGCAGTATTTT.

This clonotype was seen many times. The V gene is TRBV13, the J gene TRBJ2-1, with a possible D match to TRBD2 (5 bases). The germline V gene has CDR1 PRHDT and CDR2 FYEKMQ (reference sequence). The CDR3 runs to 13 residues. V gave up 6 bases and J gave up 4 bases, with 10 bases separating them. CDR3 residues: CASSSVSYNEQFF. CDR3 sequence (DNA): TGTGCCAGCAGTAGCGTCAGTTACAATGAGCAGTTCTTC.

The CDR3, as DNA: TGTGCCAGCAGCTACGAGGGGGCGGGTAATTCACCCCTCCACTTT. Translating gives CASSYEGAGNSPLHF. This sequence joins TRBV7-2 and TRBJ1-6; 7 bases fit TRBD1. Germline CDR1 and CDR2: SGHTA and FQGNSA. This CDR3 is 15 amino acids long. With V trimmed by 4 bases and J by 6 bases, 6 bases remained unmatched.

The CDR3 DNA follows: TGCGCCAGCAGCTTGGCCGGCAGGGGGGACGCAGATACGCAGTATTTT. Protein: CASSLAGRGDADTQYF. The rearrangement links TRBV5-1 to TRBJ2-3; tentatively, D is TRBD1 (7 bases). The germline V gene encodes CDR1 SGHRS and CDR2 YFSETQ. The CDR3 covers 16 residues. The V and J ends lost 0 bases and 4 bases respectively, with 15 bases between them.

The rearrangement uses TRBV2 and TRBJ2-3, with unresolved D. The CDR3 runs 13 residues. Looked up from germline, CDR1 is SNHLY and CDR2 is FYNNEI. Trimming removed 3 bases from V and 6 bases from J, with 10 bases in between. The CDR3 region is CASSEQPGDTQYF. The DNA of the CDR3 is TGTGCCAGCAGTGAGCAGCCCGGGGATACGCAGTATTTT.

This chain connects TRBV7-2 to TRBJ2-7; no firm D call. CDR1 and CDR2 from the germline V gene are SGHTA and FQGNSA. V was clipped by 1 base and J by 1 base, with 11 bases between them. This CDR3 spans 15 amino acids. This chain's CDR3 is CASSLERAVSYEQYF. The CDR3 DNA reads TGTGCCAGCAGCTTAGAAAGGGCAGTGTCCTACGAGCAGTACTTC.

The rearrangement links TRBV6-6 to TRBJ1-5; no clear D gene. CDR3 length: 16 residues. Trimming took off 6 bases at V and 0 bases at J, with 15 bases between the two ends. Germline CDR1 and CDR2: MNHNY and SVGAGI (reference sequence). This CDR3 reads CASRPLTLNSNQPQHF. As DNA, the CDR3 is TGTGCCAGCAGGCCTTTGACATTGAATAGCAATCAGCCCCAGCATTTT.

This clonotype was picked up one time. The genes are TRBV2 and TRBJ2-2; the D gene is possibly TRBD1 (6 bases). This CDR3 comprises 15 residues. V was clipped by 3 bases and J by 0 bases, with 8 bases between them. Germline CDR1 reads SNHLY; CDR2 reads FYNNEI. The CDR3 bases are TGTGCCAGCAGTGAGGGGGCCGCGAACACCGGGGAGCTGTTTTTT. Protein sequence: CASSEGAANTGELFF. The full variable domain, rest sourced from reference TRBV2 and TRBJ2-2, is EPEVTQTPSHQVTQMGQEVILRCVPISNHLYFYWYRQILGQKVEFLVSFYNNEISEKSEIFDDQFSVERPDGSNFTLKIRSTKLEDSAMYFCASSEGAANTGELFFGEGSRLTVL.

Note on this clonotype: A junction end diverges from the germline sequence, so it may reflect a read error. The chain recombines TRBV11-2 with TRBJ1-2; D might be TRBD1 (5 bases). Germline CDR1 SGHAT, CDR2 FQNNGV. This CDR3 is built from 13 residues. CDR3 amino acids: CVSSFDTGAGYTF. CDR3 bases: TGTGTCAGCAGCTTCGATACAGGTGCGGGCTACACCTTC.